Listed below are T cell receptor beta chains from one sample, sequenced in a study of early T cells in non-severe SARS-CoV-2 infection. TCRdb redid the calling of the 5' RACE reads with MiXCR, one entry per CDR3 protein. The table lists 25,000 to 30,000 distinct CDR3 sequences, 5% to 5.5% of them singletons. The sample taken for sequencing was whole blood. These receptors were obtained from an adult who was a healthcare worker with PCR-confirmed SARS-CoV-2 infection or an uninfected control (not recorded which). Each CDR3 is given with its conserved first and last residue. The order of the fields is D gene, clone size, V gene, J gene, CDR3 DNA, CDR3 protein. D genes are given only for firm matches. The size field is filled for only some rows; it gives once, few, many or a size class.

TRBD2	few	TRBV7-9	TRBJ2-3	TGTGCCAGCAGCCCGTTTGCGGGGGGGCCCGATACGCAGTATTTT	CASSPFAGGPDTQYF
.	.	TRBV27	TRBJ2-5	TGTGCCAGCAGTTTATCGGGTCGCAGCCAAGAGACCCAGTACTTC	CASSLSGRSQETQYF
TRBD2	many	TRBV10-2	TRBJ2-3	TGCGCCAGCAGTGAACCAGCGGGAGGCACAGATACGCAGTATTTT	CASSEPAGGTDTQYF
TRBD2	few	TRBV28	TRBJ2-1	TGTGCCAGCAGCGAGCGGGACTACAATGAGCAGTTCTTC	CASSERDYNEQFF
TRBD1	many	TRBV6-5	TRBJ1-1	TGTGCCAGCAGACGTAACACCGGGACAGCGAACACTGAAGCTTTCTTT	CASRRNTGTANTEAFF
TRBD2	few	TRBV4-2	TRBJ2-2	TGTGCCAGCAGCCAAGATTCGAGCGGGGGCTCGAACACCGGGGAGCTGTTTTTT	CASSQDSSGGSNTGELFF
.	many	TRBV4-3	TRBJ2-7	TGCGCCAGCAGCCAAGACATCGGGAGTAACGAGCAGTACTTC	CASSQDIGSNEQYF
TRBD2	many	TRBV6-6	TRBJ2-4	TGTGCCAGCAGCGCCAGCGGGGAAATAGCCAAAAACATTCAGTACTTC	CASSASGEIAKNIQYF
.	many	TRBV6-6	TRBJ2-7	TGTGCCAGCGGAAACAGGGTTGAGCAGTACTTC	CASGNRVEQYF
.	few	TRBV10-1	TRBJ2-5	TGCGCCAGCGCCGGGACCCCCCAAGAGACCCAGTACTTC	CASAGTPQETQYF
.	.	TRBV10-3	TRBJ2-3	TGTGCCATCAGCGCTAGCACAGATACGCAGTATTTT	CAISASTDTQYF
TRBD2	many	TRBV6-1	TRBJ2-3	TGTGCCAGCAGTGGTCGCCGGGGGGGCCTAGATACGCAGTATTTT	CASSGRRGGLDTQYF
.	.	TRBV18	TRBJ1-2	TGTGCCAGCTCACCCGACAGGTCTTTTGGCTACACCTTC	CASSPDRSFGYTF
.	.	TRBV20-1	TRBJ2-1	TGCAGTGCTGAGGCCCGATTGTCCTACAATGAGCAGTTCTTC	CSAEARLSYNEQFF
TRBD2	many	TRBV20-1	TRBJ2-7	TGCAGTGCTAGAGGGGGTAAGGCTGCGGGAGAAAGGTACGAGCAGTACTTC	CSARGGKAAGERYEQYF
.	medium-sized	TRBV19	TRBJ1-5	TGTGCCAGTAGTATGGAGGGAAGGGGCAATCAGCCCCAGCATTTT	CASSMEGRGNQPQHF
.	many	TRBV7-6	TRBJ2-3	TGTGCCAGCAGCTTAGCGAACGTTGGTGGAGATACGCAGTATTTT	CASSLANVGGDTQYF
.	few	TRBV6-5	TRBJ1-4	TGTGCCAGCAGTTACTCTTCAGGCCTCCTCGGAGGTAATGAAAAACTGTTTTTT	CASSYSSGLLGGNEKLFF
.	many	TRBV19	TRBJ1-5	TGTGCCAGTAATTGGGACGGGAATCAGCCCCAGCATTTT	CASNWDGNQPQHF
.	few	TRBV19	TRBJ2-7	TGTGCCAGTAGTATAGACCTCTACTACGAGCAGTACTTC	CASSIDLYYEQYF
.	many	TRBV5-6	TRBJ1-6	TGTGCCAGCAGCCCGGCGGCGGGGCCGGGGTCACCCCTCCACTTT	CASSPAAGPGSPLHF
TRBD1	.	TRBV19	TRBJ1-4	TGTGCCAGTACTACCGACAGGGAACGTGAAAAACTGTTTTTT	CASTTDREREKLFF
.	.	TRBV29-1	TRBJ2-3	TGCAGCGTTGGGTTTGACACAGATACGCAGTATTTT	CSVGFDTDTQYF
.	many	TRBV19	TRBJ2-1	.	CASSSGSYNEQFF
.	.	TRBV9	TRBJ2-3	TGTGCCAGCAGCGTAGTCGGAGACCTCGCAGATACGCAGTATTTT	CASSVVGDLADTQYF